Described below is a single TCR beta chain sequence and its context. Its target is unknown. The data are from a study of T cell repertoires in cytomegalovirus infection. Study details: It can be stated that public TCR beta signatures indicated CMV infection as well as a matching HLA type. Broader study findings: Pooled public TCR beta family frequency picked out CMV carriers with the relevant HLA. The ex vivo response was dominated by HLA-C-restricted CMV-specific TCR beta clonotypes.

The germline CDR1 and CDR2 sequences are SEHNR and FQNEAQ (reference sequence). This CDR3 is 14 amino acids long. V was pared by 4 bases and J by 6 bases, with 3 bases of the junction left unmatched. Each CDR3 protein is one row after TCRdb ran MiXCR on the reads. The sample carries hundreds of thousands of distinct CDR3 sequences, 30% to 35% recorded once. This TCR was recovered from a human donor in good health (CMV status not recorded). Some clones in this sample may be carry-over from other donors' samples. The chain recombines TRBV7-9 with TRBJ2-2; TRBD1 aligns across 9 bases. The specimen comprised cultured CD8+ T cells from PBMCs, sampled from culture after CMV antigen stimulation. For the CDR3, the DNA is TGTGCCAGCAGCTCCAACAGGGGGCCCGGGGAGCTGTTTTTT. It encodes CASSSNRGPGELFF.